The next 10 T cell receptor beta chains were all read from a single sample in a study of long-term antiretroviral therapy in people with HIV. Run at survey level, the immunoSEQ assay was version v3.0. Sequencing used immunoSEQ multiplex PCR; TCRdb keeps in-frame clones, though not all of them. This sample has 25,000 to 35,000 clones, with about three quarters found just once. Source: unsorted PBMCs, taken 3.1 years after starting antiretroviral therapy. The receptor source for this set is a woman in her 50s with HIV.

V is TRBV30 and J is TRBJ2-1, with 7 positions matching TRBD2. CDR3 size: 14 residues. Per the germline V gene, CDR1 is GTSNPN and CDR2 is SVGIG (reference sequence). The V segment lost 0 bases and the J segment 6 bases; nucleotides outside the gene matches: 5. The CDR3 reads CAWSVGGGINEQFF. In DNA form, the CDR3 reads TGTGCCTGGAGTGTGGGGGGGGGAATCAATGAGCAGTTCTTC.

The chain couples TRBV19 to TRBJ1-3; 9 bases align to TRBD1. V shed 5 bases and J 0 bases; nucleotides not matched to a gene: 2. The CDR3 length is 15 residues. The germline V gene has CDR1 LNHDA and CDR2 SQIVND (reference sequence). The CDR3 loop is CASSPDRGSGNTIYF. The CDR3 nucleotides read TGTGCCAGTAGTCCGGACAGGGGCTCTGGAAACACCATATATTTT.

This chain connects TRBV2 to TRBJ1-5; 9 nucleotides line up with TRBD1. CDR1 and CDR2 (germline): SNHLY, FYNNEI. V was pared by 7 bases and J by 4 bases, with 11 bases of the junction left unmatched. The CDR3 is made up of 16 amino acids. Here the CDR3 reads CASMNKGGTGNQPQHF. As DNA, the CDR3 is TGTGCCAGCATGAATAAAGGGGGGACAGGGAATCAGCCCCAGCATTTT.

The V call is TRBV18, the J call TRBJ1-1; TRBD1 aligns across 7 bases. CDR1 and CDR2 (germline): KGHSH, LQKENI. V lost 3 bases to trimming and J lost 5 bases; unmatched junction nucleotides: 6. This CDR3 is built from 14 residues. CDR3 region: CASSPRGLVTEAFF. The CDR3 DNA sequence: TGTGCCAGCTCACCCAGGGGGTTGGTAACTGAAGCTTTCTTT.

This clone was seen more than once but under ten times. V usage is TRBV7-3 and J usage is TRBJ2-2; D remains ambiguous. Germline lookup yields CDR1 SGHTA and CDR2 FQGTGA. The CDR3 sequence is 15 residues long. Trimming removed 5 bases at V and 0 bases at J, with 10 bases between. The DNA for the CDR3 is TGTGCCAGCAGCCAGTACGGCTCGAACACCGGGGAGCTGTTTTTT. It codes for CASSQYGSNTGELFF.

The V and J genes are TRBV9 and TRBJ2-3; 12 bases agree with TRBD2. Trimming removed 4 bases from V and 2 bases from J; junction bases left unmatched: 5. The germline gives CDR1 SGDLS, CDR2 YYNGEE. The length of the CDR3 is 16 residues. The CDR3 nucleotides are TGTGCCAGCAGCCCCCTAGCGGGGGGGACCACAGATACGCAGTATTTT. Encoded protein: CASSPLAGGTTDTQYF.

This sequence joins TRBV7-2 and TRBJ1-1; 7 bases agree with TRBD1. Trimming at V came to 5 bases and at J to 5 bases, leaving 11 bases not matched to a gene. The CDR3 extends over 15 amino acids. Germline V gives CDR1 SGHTA, CDR2 FQGNSA. The CDR3 DNA reads TGTGCCAGCAGCGCCGGGACAGCCCCGGGAACTGAAGCTTTCTTT. It codes for CASSAGTAPGTEAFF.

The chain carries TRBV6-1 and TRBJ2-1, with 10 bases fitting TRBD1. V was clipped by 2 bases and J by 8 bases; unmatched bases: 12. There are 17 residues in the CDR3. CDR1 is MNHNS, CDR2 SASEGT, per germline. The CDR3 loop is CASSEWGGQGVMYEQFF. In DNA, the CDR3 is TGTGCCAGCAGTGAATGGGGCGGACAGGGGGTTATGTATGAGCAGTTCTTC.

V is TRBV12-5 and J is TRBJ1-5; 8 nucleotides align to TRBD1. The germline V gene encodes CDR1 LGHNT and CDR2 FRNRAP. CDR3 length equals 18 residues. Germline trimming cut 0 bases from V and 4 bases from J; bases unmatched to any gene: 11. CDR3 DNA sequence: TGTGCTAGTGGTTTGGTACCCGGGACAGGTCCTCGAAATCAGCCCCAGCATTTT. It specifies CASGLVPGTGPRNQPQHF.

The chain employs TRBV10-3 and TRBJ1-4; maybe TRBD1 (6 bases). Germline lookup yields CDR1 ENHRY and CDR2 SYGVKD. The CDR3 is 13 residues long. Deletions cut 11 bases from V and 3 bases from J, with 13 bases between. As DNA, the CDR3 is TGTGCCGTTCGGGACACCTCTAATGAAAAACTGTTTTTT. Its protein is CAVRDTSNEKLFF.